This TCR beta chain was captured by sequencing in a study of siplizumab effects on memory and regulatory T cells. The study's findings and limits: Naive T cells, seemingly more diverse than memory cells, seemed major alloresponse contributors.

V was cut by 0 bases and J by 4 bases, with 12 bases left in between. Germline V gene sequence: CDR1 MNHNY, CDR2 SVGAGI (reference sequence). The CDR3 runs 15 residues. With respect to this clone: Its antigen is unknown.

Per sample, around 91,000 TCR templates were assayed. The table came from immunoSEQ multiplex PCR; TCRdb's copy has only in-frame clones and leaves some out. The sample includes about 66,000 clones, just over 95% of them seen just once. This chain links TRBV6-6 with TRBJ1-1, with a weak D call TRBD1 (5 bases). This receptor was taken from a human donor in good health. The sample consisted of naive CD8+ T cells sorted from blood. The CDR3 here is CASSYSNVGGTEAFF. DNA for the CDR3: TGTGCCAGCAGTTACTCAAACGTGGGGGGCACTGAAGCTTTCTTT.